The entry below describes one T cell receptor (beta chain). These data originate in a study of blood T cell repertoires in COVID-19. Across the study: The samples span acute and convalescent COVID-19 from the United States, Italy and Spain. PBMCs, B-cell-depleted T cells, or T cells were the source of the cDNA or gDNA that made up the material.

Patients in Seattle were enrolled during active infection, then followed longitudinally. The CDR3 runs to 18 residues. Looked up from germline, CDR1 is SGHRS and CDR2 is YFSETQ. V lost 0 bases and J lost 0, with 16 bases in between. The method was immunoSEQ multiplex PCR; TCRdb's version includes in-frame clones alone and lacks a portion of them. There are hundreds of thousands of clones in the sample; around 90% occur only once, and 0.95% to 1.3% lies in the top ten. Specimen: peripheral blood. The rearrangement uses TRBV5-1 and TRBJ1-3; D may be TRBD1 (5 bases). The clonotype comes from a woman aged 40 to 50 with COVID-19, enrolled during active disease. As DNA, the CDR3 is TGCGCCAGCAGCTTGGAGGGGTCCCTATCCTACTCTGGAAACACCATATATTTT. Translated, it gives CASSLEGSLSYSGNTIYF.